Following are 17 T cell receptor beta chains from one sample sequenced in a study of T cells after yellow fever vaccination. TCRdb ran MiXCR on the 5' RACE reads and lists one entry per CDR3 protein. The data show hundreds of thousands of distinct CDR3 sequences, with around an eighth seen just once and 15% held by the top ten. Sequencing used PBMCs, obtained on the day of the yellow fever booster vaccination. These receptors originate from a man younger than 45 who received the YFV17D yellow fever vaccine.

This clonotype was recorded at least ten times. This sequence joins TRBV5-1 and TRBJ2-1; 14 positions match TRBD2. The germline V gene encodes CDR1 SGHRS and CDR2 YFSETQ. J was trimmed by 8 bases and V by 2 bases; bases with no gene match: 9. The CDR3 is made up of 17 amino acids. The DNA of the CDR3 is TGCGCCAGCAGCTTCGTGGGGGGGGGACTAGCGGGAGATGAGCAGTTCTTC. This translates into CASSFVGGGLAGDEQFF.

This clonotype appeared a few times. This chain connects TRBV12-5 to TRBJ2-7; D is unresolved. The germline gives CDR1 LGHNT, CDR2 FRNRAP. The V end lost 3 bases, the J end lost 1 base, and 7 bases lay between the germline ends. This CDR3 has 13 amino acids. CDR3 DNA: TGTGCTAGTGGTTTTGATGTATCCTACGAGCAGTACTTC. This encodes CASGFDVSYEQYF.

Ten or more counts support this clonotype. The V gene is TRBV6-2 or TRBV6-3, the J gene TRBJ2-1; 12 bases fit TRBD2. Per the germline V gene, CDR1 is MNHEY and CDR2 is SVGEGT. V lost 6 bases and J lost 7; bases outside the gene matches: 13. The CDR3 has 17 residues. The CDR3 bases are TGTGCCAGCAGCCAGACTACGACTAGCGGGAGTACTAATGAGCAGTTCTTC. Its protein is CASSQTTTSGSTNEQFF.

This clonotype has only a few counts. In DNA form, the CDR3 reads TGTGCCAGCAGCTCTATATTTAGGACTAGCGGGAGGGAAGACGAGCAGTACTTC. Amino acids: CASSSIFRTSGREDEQYF. The V and J genes are TRBV5-4 and TRBJ2-7, with 15 positions matching TRBD2. Trimming cost V 3 bases and J 5 bases; bases outside gene matches: 12. Germline CDR1 is SGHNT and CDR2 is YYREEE (reference sequence). The CDR3 runs to 18 residues.

This clonotype was recorded a few times. The chain combines TRBV5-1 with TRBJ2-1; weak D call: TRBD2 (6 bases). The CDR3 loop spans 16 amino acids. Trimming removed 4 bases from V and 2 bases from J, with 16 bases in between. Germline CDR1 SGHRS, CDR2 YFSETQ. The CDR3: CASSIPGSGPYNEQFF. The CDR3 DNA is TGCGCCAGCAGCATCCCCGGTAGCGGCCCCTACAATGAGCAGTTCTTC.

This chain joins TRBV7-2 and TRBJ2-7, with a possible D match to TRBD1 (5 bases). Deletions cut 3 bases from V and 2 bases from J, with 20 bases between. Per the germline V gene, CDR1 is SGHTA and CDR2 is FQGNSA. The CDR3 totals 17 residues. CDR3 DNA: TGTGCCAGCAGCTTTGGGCTCAGGGTAGGGTCCACCTACGAGCAGTACTTC. It specifies CASSFGLRVGSTYEQYF. Supplemented by reference TRBV7-2 and TRBJ2-7, the full variable domain reads GAGVSQSPSNKVTEKGKDVELRCDPISGHTALYWYRQSLGQGLEFLIYFQGNSAPDKSGLPSDRFSAERTGGSVSTLTIQRTQQEDSAVYLCASSFGLRVGSTYEQYFGPGTRLTVT.

The J gene is TRBJ2-7, the V gene TRBV11-2; possible D gene TRBD2, 6 bases. The CDR3 extends over 15 amino acids. The ends were cut back, 1 base at V and 6 bases at J, with 16 bases in the middle. Germline CDR1 reads SGHAT; CDR2 reads FQNNGV. The CDR3 sequence: CASSLGDLMRREQYF. The CDR3 nucleotides are TGTGCCAGCAGCTTAGGGGACTTGATGCGGCGCGAGCAGTACTTC.

This clonotype was detected only a few times. The gene calls are TRBV18 and TRBJ2-2; tentatively, D is TRBD1 (6 bases). Trimming stripped 6 bases from V and 0 bases from J, with 11 bases between. The CDR3 is made up of 15 amino acids. Germline CDR1 reads KGHSH; CDR2 reads LQKENI. CDR3 residues: CASSAGTTNTGELFF. The DNA for the CDR3 is TGTGCCAGCTCCGCCGGGACAACGAACACCGGGGAGCTGTTTTTT. The whole variable domain, remainder taken from reference TRBV18 and TRBJ2-2, is NAGVMQNPRHLVRRRGQEARLRCSPMKGHSHVYWYRQLPEEGLKFMVYLQKENIIDESGMPKERFSAEFPKEGPSILRIQQVVRGDSAAYFCASSAGTTNTGELFFGEGSRLTVL.

This sequence joins TRBV6-1 and TRBJ2-7; the match to TRBD1 covers 7 bases. Germline V gene sequence: CDR1 MNHNS, CDR2 SASEGT. This CDR3 contains 13 residues. With 6 bases clipped from V and 3 bases from J, the junction kept 5 bases outside the gene matches. The CDR3 is CASRRGQNYEQYF. CDR3 in DNA: TGTGCCAGCAGGAGGGGACAGAACTACGAGCAGTACTTC.

The chain links TRBV6-1 to TRBJ2-5, with 10 bases aligning to TRBD2. CDR3 length: 15 amino acids. Germline loops: CDR1 MNHNS, CDR2 SASEGT. The trim removed 6 bases at V and 4 bases at J, leaving 8 bases unmatched. The CDR3: CASSVDSGGRETQYF. The CDR3 DNA follows: TGTGCCAGCAGCGTAGATAGCGGGGGGCGAGAGACCCAGTACTTC.

V and J are TRBV7-2 and TRBJ2-3, with D possibly matching TRBD2 (5 bases). V lost 8 bases, J lost 2 bases, and 11 bases lay in between. Per the germline V gene, CDR1 is SGHTA and CDR2 is FQGNSA. The CDR3 spans 13 residues. The CDR3: CASRGRNTDTQYF. Here the CDR3 DNA reads TGTGCCAGCCGAGGGCGGAACACAGATACGCAGTATTTT.

In this sample, this clonotype turned up a few times. The chain has TRBV9 and TRBJ2-7, with D uncertain. Trimming shortened V by 0 bases and J by 3 bases, and 7 bases separated the two germline ends. The CDR3 length is 13 residues. Germline V gene data show CDR1 as SGDLS and CDR2 as YYNGEE. The CDR3 DNA is TGTGCCAGCAGCGTAGCTATGGACTACGAGCAGTACTTC. Residues: CASSVAMDYEQYF.

This clonotype was detected a few times. V gene TRBV14 combines with J gene TRBJ2-1; the D gene is possibly TRBD1 (5 bases). The CDR3 is 14 residues long. Germline CDR1 SGHDN, CDR2 FVKESK. Trimming shortened V by 3 bases and J by 3 bases, and 9 bases separated the two germline ends. CDR3 bases: TGTGCCAGCAGCCACCAGACAGTCTACAATGAGCAGTTCTTC. Amino acid sequence: CASSHQTVYNEQFF. The full variable domain, in which reference TRBV14 and TRBJ2-1 provide the parts outside the CDR3, is EAGVTQFPSHSVIEKGQTVTLRCDPISGHDNLYWYRRVMGKEIKFLLHFVKESKQDESGMPNNRFLAERTGGTYSTLKVQPAELEDSGVYFCASSHQTVYNEQFFGPGTRLTVL.

The CDR3 nucleotides read TGTGCCAGCAGCAAAACGCGCCATGGTTATGAGCAGTTCTTC. The encoded protein is CASSKTRHGYEQFF. V gene TRBV7-2 combines with J gene TRBJ2-1; D is unclear. The V gene's germline CDR1 is SGHTA and CDR2 FQGNSA. The CDR3 runs to 14 residues. Trimming took off 5 bases at V and 8 bases at J, with 16 bases between the two ends. Drawing the rest from reference TRBV7-2 and TRBJ2-1, the complete variable domain is GAGVSQSPSNKVTEKGKDVELRCDPISGHTALYWYRQSLGQGLEFLIYFQGNSAPDKSGLPSDRFSAERTGGSVSTLTIQRTQQEDSAVYLCASSKTRHGYEQFFGPGTRLTVL.

V is TRBV20-1 and J is TRBJ2-1; the match to TRBD1 covers 8 bases. CDR1 and CDR2 from the germline V gene are DFQATT and SNEGSKA (reference sequence). CDR3 length equals 13 residues. V lost 1 base and J lost 7; bases outside the gene matches: 3. This CDR3 reads CSARGTGLNEQFF. The CDR3 DNA sequence: TGCAGTGCTAGAGGGACAGGGCTGAATGAGCAGTTCTTC.

This clonotype was observed at least ten times. This chain connects TRBV20-1 to TRBJ1-4; perhaps TRBD1 as D (5 bases). CDR1 is DFQATT, CDR2 SNEGSKA, per germline (reference sequence). The CDR3 extends over 13 amino acids. V shed 6 bases and J shed 8 bases, with 16 bases lying between them. CDR3 sequence (DNA): TGCAGTGCGCGCCGGGACCCCGAAGAAAAACTGTTTTTT. Encoded protein: CSARRDPEEKLFF.

This clonotype was detected many times. V usage is TRBV10-3 and J usage is TRBJ2-3; 9 bases match TRBD2. The CDR3 totals 16 residues. CDR1 and CDR2 (germline): ENHRY, SYGVKD. V trimming: 6 bases; J trimming: 0 bases; junction bases outside the gene matches: 7. DNA for the CDR3: TGTGCCATCAGGCGGGAGGGCCCTCCAAGCACAGATACGCAGTATTTT. It codes for CAIRREGPPSTDTQYF.